These T cell receptor beta chains were read from a single sample in a study of graft-versus-host responses after intestinal transplantation. Which antigens these TCRs recognize remains unknown. Generated by immunoSEQ multiplex PCR, the TCRdb table keeps only in-frame clones and is missing some. The data hold 30,000 to 50,000 clones, with 90% to 95% observed a single time. Sequences were derived from unstimulated CD8+ T cells sorted from spleen or lymph node cells, sampled before transplant. The source of these receptors is a human donor who was the organ donor for an intestinal transplant. Each CDR3 is given with its conserved first and last residue.

j_gene,v_gene,CDR3aa
TRBJ2-2,TRBV19,CASTRGSAGELFF
TRBJ1-5,TRBV19,CASSFEVRQPQHF
TRBJ1-2,TRBV4-1,CASSQVGQNYYGYTF
TRBJ2-1,TRBV6-5,CASSYVLTINEQFF
TRBJ2-1,TRBV5-4,CASGGGSYNEQFF
TRBJ2-2,TRBV6-6,CASSYSWDTGELFF
TRBJ1-6,TRBV4-3,CASSQDNSPLHF
TRBJ2-3,TRBV14,CASSQAGGADTQYF
TRBJ2-1,TRBV6-1,CASANNEQFF
TRBJ2-3,TRBV9,CASSVAMVSDTQYF
TRBJ2-7,TRBV11-2,CASSLDLLRPGLVPYEQYF
TRBJ2-2,TRBV5-1,CASSLAGSGAGELFF
TRBJ1-1,TRBV3-2,CASSPEAFF
TRBJ2-1,TRBV27,CASSLSNPAYNEQFF
TRBJ2-5,TRBV6-6,CASSSRQAGETQYF
TRBJ1-6,TRBV11-3,CASSKGRGGSPLHF
TRBJ1-1,TRBV19,CASSMLGPDKNTEAFF
TRBJ1-2,TRBV2,CASSDTAGAPYGYTF
TRBJ1-5,TRBV12-2,CASRSHPADQPQHF
TRBJ2-7,TRBV2,CAGKSGASYEQYF
TRBJ2-3,TRBV4-1,CASSQDSGVTDTQYF
TRBJ1-2,TRBV5-8,CASSLAQGYGYTF
TRBJ1-6,TRBV4-3,CASSQDGEGWSPLHF
TRBJ2-1,TRBV29-1,CSVRFFTSSYNEQFF
TRBJ2-5,TRBV2,CASSGLETQYF
TRBJ1-1,TRBV7-2,CASSPWDRERGNTEAFF
TRBJ2-7,TRBV7-8,CASSFHPAGDEQYF
TRBJ1-6,TRBV6-6,CASSSGGPRFPLHF
TRBJ2-7,TRBV6-5,CASSFQISGGRYEQYF
TRBJ2-4,TRBV11-2,CASSLGGAAKNIQYF
TRBJ1-6,TRBV9,CASSERTAASTPLHF
TRBJ1-2,TRBV4-1,CASSQGHYTPNYGHTF
TRBJ2-4,TRBV28,CASSLRGRAKNIQYF
TRBJ2-5,TRBV11-2,CASSSRGVGETQYF
TRBJ2-1,TRBV7-9,CASIGGAYNEQFF
TRBJ1-1,TRBV19,CASRTGMNTEAFF
TRBJ2-5,TRBV6-5,CASRTRQGSRETQYF
TRBJ1-1,TRBV4-1,CASSQDRAGGLTEAFF
TRBJ2-7,TRBV7-9,CASSPAYYEQYF
TRBJ1-1,TRBV29-1,CSVVTENTEAFF
TRBJ1-2,TRBV4-1,CASSQEGTGNGYTF
TRBJ1-4,TRBV11-2,CASSGTGFLEKLFF
TRBJ2-5,TRBV10-3,CAISDLGSDETQYF
TRBJ2-1,TRBV1,CTSSQDEGRTSWSEQFF
TRBJ1-6,TRBV4-3,CASSQGGPTPLHF
TRBJ2-1,TRBV6-1,CASSEWRGLYNEQFF
TRBJ2-1,TRBV6-5,CASSYSGLANEQFF
TRBJ1-2,TRBV7-9,CASSLVGTPYGYTF
TRBJ1-6,TRBV30,CASVDRDNSPLHF
TRBJ2-7,TRBV27,CASSLGGSYEQYF
TRBJ1-2,TRBV11-2,CASSPYTGTYGYTF
TRBJ2-3,TRBV6-6,CASSGDTPGPTDTQYF
TRBJ2-1,TRBV28,CASSPGGTGTIYNEQFF
TRBJ1-4,TRBV18,CASSPTDRRFFDEKLFF
TRBJ2-7,TRBV30,CAWDSFRGGYEQYF
TRBJ2-7,TRBV5-4,CASSARGQPSHEQYF
TRBJ1-5,TRBV4-1,CASSQVGGGWADQPQHF
TRBJ2-1,TRBV4-1,CASSQGLAGGGEQFF